What follows are 9 T cell receptor beta chains derived from one specimen sequenced in a study of Graves' ophthalmopathy and Graves' hyperthyroidism. Amplifying from RNA transcripts, the study obtained TCR beta CDR3 regions. First-round RT-PCR with HTBI primers preceded a second-round multiplex PCR. TCRdb recomputed calls from the multiplex PCR reads with MiXCR, one row per CDR3 protein. The data hold around 470,000 distinct CDR3 sequences, with about an eighth observed a single time. The sample was blood. The receptors were gathered from a woman in her 30s with Graves' ophthalmopathy.

This clonotype was seen only a few times. A clone one base away is much larger, so this may be a read error. The chain uses TRBV24-1 and TRBJ2-2; maybe TRBD1 (6 bases). The CDR3 is 18 residues long. CDR1 is KGHDR and CDR2 is SFDVKD in the germline V gene. CDR3 protein: CATSDLFPGALNTGELCF. In DNA form, the CDR3 reads TGTGCCACCAGTGATTTGTTCCCAGGGGCCCTTAACACCGGGGAGCTGTGTTTT.

In its sample, this clonotype was seen many times. The chain is built from TRBV28 and TRBJ1-6; the match to TRBD1 covers 9 bases. Per germline, CDR1 MDHEN and CDR2 SYDVKM. This CDR3 region has 14 residues. J was trimmed by 14 bases and V by 6 bases; bases with no gene match: 11. The CDR3 DNA sequence: TGTGCCAGCAGGGTCCCGGGACAGGGAGCCTCCCTCCACTTT. Encoded protein: CASRVPGQGASLHF.

This clonotype has a count of ten or more. The J gene is TRBJ1-5, the V gene TRBV28, with a possible D match to TRBD1 (6 bases). The germline V and J ends were trimmed by 7 bases and 3 bases, with 10 bases remaining between them. The CDR3 contains 13 residues. CDR1 is MDHEN, CDR2 SYDVKM, per germline. In nucleotides, the CDR3 is TGTGCCAGCAAACAGGGCACCAATCAGCCCCAGCATTTT. It encodes CASKQGTNQPQHF. Filled out from reference TRBV28 and TRBJ1-5, the complete variable domain reads DVKVTQSSRYLVKRTGEKVFLECVQDMDHENMFWYRQDPGLGLRLIYFSYDVKMKEKGDIPEGYSVSREKKERFSLILESASTNQTSMYLCASKQGTNQPQHFGDGTRLSIL.

The CDR3 reads CASSTSGTFDGYTF. CDR3 sequence (DNA): TGCGCCAGCAGCACTTCAGGGACTTTCGATGGCTACACCTTC. This chain connects TRBV5-1 to TRBJ1-2; possible D gene TRBD1, 5 bases. V was clipped by 4 bases and J by 6 bases, with 16 bases between them. CDR3 length equals 14 residues. Germline assignment: CDR1 SGHRS and CDR2 YFSETQ.

The chain couples TRBV20-1 to TRBJ2-5; D is perhaps TRBD2 (6 bases). Per germline, CDR1 DFQATT and CDR2 SNEGSKA (reference sequence). This CDR3 is built from 14 residues. The V end lost 3 bases, the J end lost 4 bases, and 15 bases lay between the germline ends. Here the CDR3 reads CSARAGQQVETQYF. The CDR3, as DNA: TGCAGTGCTAGGGCGGGGCAGCAGGTAGAGACCCAGTACTTC.

This rearrangement joins TRBV4-1 to TRBJ1-2, with TRBD1 as a possible D gene (6 bases). Germline CDR1 is MGHRA and CDR2 is YSYEKL. The CDR3 covers 16 residues. The V and J ends lost 0 bases and 5 bases respectively, with 16 bases between them. The CDR3 DNA follows: TGCGCCAGCAGCCAAGACAGGGTTACAGGGCAATATGGCTACACCTTC. Residues: CASSQDRVTGQYGYTF.

At least ten counts were recorded for this clonotype. V and J are TRBV12-3 or TRBV12-4 and TRBJ2-5, with D perhaps TRBD1 (5 bases). CDR3 size: 13 residues. V was trimmed by 3 bases and J by 3 bases, leaving 8 bases between them. The CDR3 loop reads CASSFQGEETQYF. CDR3 sequence (DNA): TGTGCCAGCAGTTTCCAGGGCGAAGAGACCCAGTACTTC.

In this sample, this clonotype turned up many times. The chain recombines TRBV6-5 with TRBJ1-1; D ambiguous. The CDR3 spans 13 residues. Germline loops: CDR1 MNHEY, CDR2 SVGAGI. The V gene lost 0 bases and the J gene lost 12 bases, with 14 bases spanning the gap. The CDR3 loop reads CASSYSRGLRSFF. CDR3 DNA sequence: TGTGCCAGCAGTTACTCGCGCGGGCTTCGGTCTTTCTTT.

The V gene is TRBV12-3 or TRBV12-4, the J gene TRBJ1-2, with TRBD1 identical over 9 bases. This CDR3 is built from 15 residues. J lost 6 bases, V lost 4 bases, and 9 bases had no gene match. DNA of the CDR3: TGTGCCAGCAGTTCCAACAGGGGGCGGATTGATGGCTACACCTTC. Protein product: CASSSNRGRIDGYTF.